The 5 T cell receptor beta chains below come from one sample, sequenced in a study of shared clonotypes between healthy human individuals. The assay was immunoSEQ multiplex PCR, and TCRdb's table has in-frame clones only and misses some. The sample yields over a million clones, approximately 68% seen once. The sequencing sample was made of memory CD4+ T cells sorted from blood. Documented subset: CD45RA-negative fraction. The source of these receptors is a man aged 18 to 35 in good health.

The V call is TRBV2, the J call TRBJ2-5, with D possibly TRBD1 on 6 matching bases. CDR1 is SNHLY, CDR2 FYNNEI, per germline. V was pared by 4 bases and J by 5 bases, with 11 bases between. The CDR3 is 13 amino acids. The CDR3 here is CASSGQERETQYF. The DNA for the CDR3 is TGTGCCAGCAGTGGACAGGAGAGGGAGACCCAGTACTTC.

J is TRBJ2-7 and V is TRBV2; the D is unclear. The CDR3 totals 12 residues. Trimming cost V 3 bases and J 2 bases, with 5 bases left between them. Germline-derived CDR1 and CDR2 are SNHLY and FYNNEI. The CDR3 reads CASSETAYEQYF. The CDR3, as DNA: TGTGCCAGCAGTGAGACGGCCTACGAGCAGTACTTC.

The V call is TRBV7-9, the J call TRBJ1-2; unclear D gene. Per germline, CDR1 SEHNR and CDR2 FQNEAQ (reference sequence). Trimming cost V 3 bases and J 4 bases, with 12 bases left between them. The CDR3 spans 14 residues. CDR3 loop: CASSFFRLPYGYTF. The CDR3, as DNA: TGTGCCAGCAGCTTTTTCCGGCTGCCCTATGGCTACACCTTC.

The rearrangement links TRBV28 to TRBJ2-1; D gene ambiguous. V gave up 1 base and J gave up 4 bases, with 14 bases separating them. CDR1 is MDHEN and CDR2 is SYDVKM in the germline V gene. The CDR3 is 16 amino acids. In DNA form, the CDR3 reads TGTGCCAGCAGTTTATTAGGGCAGATTAGATACAATGAGCAGTTCTTC. It yields the protein CASSLLGQIRYNEQFF.

The chain couples TRBV4-3 to TRBJ2-6, with D perhaps TRBD1 or TRBD2 (5 bases each). This CDR3 is built from 22 residues. Germline CDR1 and CDR2: LGHNA and YSLEER. V gave up 2 bases and J gave up 4 bases, with 30 bases separating them. The CDR3 region has the DNA TGCGCCAGCAGCCAACAGGGCTCATTCCGTCAGAGGAAGCGGTCAGGGGCCAACGTCCTGACTTTC. Protein: CASSQQGSFRQRKRSGANVLTF.